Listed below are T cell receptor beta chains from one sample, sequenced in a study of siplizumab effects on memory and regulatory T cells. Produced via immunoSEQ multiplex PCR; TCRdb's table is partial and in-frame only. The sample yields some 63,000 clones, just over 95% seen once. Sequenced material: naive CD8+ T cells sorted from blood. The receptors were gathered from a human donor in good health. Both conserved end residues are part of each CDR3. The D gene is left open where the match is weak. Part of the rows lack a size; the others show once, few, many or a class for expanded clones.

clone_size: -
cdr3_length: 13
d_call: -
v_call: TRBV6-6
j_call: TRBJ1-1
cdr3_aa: CAISESLVDEAFF
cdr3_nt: TGTGCCATCAGTGAGTCGTTGGTCGATGAAGCTTTCTTT

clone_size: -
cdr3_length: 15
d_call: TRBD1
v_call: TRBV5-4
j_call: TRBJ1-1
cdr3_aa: CASSADRGSGTEAFF
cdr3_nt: TGTGCCAGCAGCGCAGACAGGGGTTCGGGGACTGAAGCTTTCTTT

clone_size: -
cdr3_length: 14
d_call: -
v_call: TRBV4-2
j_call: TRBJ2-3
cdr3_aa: CASSQGGAGDTQYF
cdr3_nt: TGTGCCAGCAGCCAAGGAGGGGCCGGAGATACGCAGTATTTT

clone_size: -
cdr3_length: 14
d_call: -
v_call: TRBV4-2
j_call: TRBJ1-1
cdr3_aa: CASSQDNHITEAFF
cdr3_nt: TGTGCCAGCAGCCAAGACAACCACATCACTGAAGCTTTCTTT

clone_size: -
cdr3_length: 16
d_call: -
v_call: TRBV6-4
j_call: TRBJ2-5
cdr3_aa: CASSDRGGTTQETQYF
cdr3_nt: TGTGCCAGCAGTGACCGGGGAGGGACAACGCAAGAGACCCAGTACTTC

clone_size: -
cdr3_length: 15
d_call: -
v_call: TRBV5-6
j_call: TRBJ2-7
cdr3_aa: CASSIPGTVGYEQYF
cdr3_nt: TGTGCCAGCAGCATTCCCGGGACTGTCGGCTACGAGCAGTACTTC

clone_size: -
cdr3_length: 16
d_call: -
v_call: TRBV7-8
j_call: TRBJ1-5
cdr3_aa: CASSLEGRALYQPQHF
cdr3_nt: TGTGCCAGCAGCTTGGAAGGACGGGCCCTCTATCAGCCCCAGCATTTT

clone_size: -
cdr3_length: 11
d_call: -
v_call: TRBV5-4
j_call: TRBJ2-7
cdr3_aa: CASSLMGEQYF
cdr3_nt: TGTGCCAGCAGCTTGATGGGCGAGCAGTACTTC

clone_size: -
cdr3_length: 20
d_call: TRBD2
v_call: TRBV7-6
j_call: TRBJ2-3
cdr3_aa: CASSLAGLGGGGARTDTQYF
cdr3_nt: TGTGCCAGCAGCTTAGCTGGGTTAGGCGGCGGGGGGGCCCGGACAGATACGCAGTATTTT

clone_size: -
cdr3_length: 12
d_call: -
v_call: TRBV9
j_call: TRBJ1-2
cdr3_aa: CASSGIQGGYTF
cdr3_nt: TGTGCCAGCAGCGGAATACAGGGAGGCTACACCTTC

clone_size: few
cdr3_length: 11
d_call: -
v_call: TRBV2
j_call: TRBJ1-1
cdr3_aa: CASTVVPEAFF
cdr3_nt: TGTGCCAGCACAGTAGTCCCTGAAGCTTTCTTT

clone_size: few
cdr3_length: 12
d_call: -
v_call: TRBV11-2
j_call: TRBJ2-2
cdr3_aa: CASSLGAGELFF
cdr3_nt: TGTGCCAGCAGCTTAGGGGCCGGGGAGCTGTTTTTT

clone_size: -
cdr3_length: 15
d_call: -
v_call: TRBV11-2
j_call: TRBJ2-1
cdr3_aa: CASSLEHNAYNEQFF
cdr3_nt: TGTGCCAGCAGCTTAGAACACAACGCGTACAATGAGCAGTTCTTC

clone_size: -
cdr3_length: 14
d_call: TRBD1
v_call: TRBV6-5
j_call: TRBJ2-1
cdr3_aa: CASSYGTGFDEQFF
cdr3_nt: TGTGCCAGCAGTTACGGGACAGGGTTCGATGAGCAGTTCTTC

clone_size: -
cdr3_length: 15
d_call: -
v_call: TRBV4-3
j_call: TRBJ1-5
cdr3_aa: CASSQEEGGNQPQHF
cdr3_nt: TGCGCCAGCAGCCAAGAGGAGGGAGGGAATCAGCCCCAGCATTTT

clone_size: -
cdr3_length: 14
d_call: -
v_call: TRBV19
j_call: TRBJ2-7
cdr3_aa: CASSIQDSSYEQYF
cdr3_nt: TGTGCCAGTAGTATCCAAGATAGCAGCTACGAGCAGTACTTC

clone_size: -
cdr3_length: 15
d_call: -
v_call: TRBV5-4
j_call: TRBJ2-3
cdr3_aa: CASSLTGLGTDTQYF
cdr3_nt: TGTGCCAGCAGCTTAACAGGGCTAGGCACAGATACGCAGTATTTT

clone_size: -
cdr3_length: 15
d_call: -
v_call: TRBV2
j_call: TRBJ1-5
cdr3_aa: CATQKGGGPNQPQHF
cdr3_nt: TGTGCCACCCAAAAAGGGGGGGGGCCCAATCAGCCCCAGCATTTT

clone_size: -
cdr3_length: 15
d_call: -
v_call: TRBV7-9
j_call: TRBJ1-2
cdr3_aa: CASSLEWTANYGYTF
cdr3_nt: TGTGCCAGCAGCTTAGAATGGACAGCTAACTATGGCTACACCTTC

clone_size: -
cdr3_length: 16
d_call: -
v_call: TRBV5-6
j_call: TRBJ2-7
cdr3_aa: CASSLASGTLGGEQYF
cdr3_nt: TGTGCCAGCAGCTTGGCCTCGGGGACCCTTGGGGGCGAGCAGTACTTC

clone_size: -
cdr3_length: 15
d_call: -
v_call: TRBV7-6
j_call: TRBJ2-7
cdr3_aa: CASSSSTGVYSEQYF
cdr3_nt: TGTGCCAGCAGCTCCTCGACAGGAGTATATAGCGAGCAGTACTTC

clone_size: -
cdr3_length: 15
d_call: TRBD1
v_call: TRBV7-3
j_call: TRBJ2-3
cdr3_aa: CASSFGTGGTDTQYF
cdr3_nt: TGTGCCAGCAGCTTTGGGACAGGGGGGACAGATACGCAGTATTTT

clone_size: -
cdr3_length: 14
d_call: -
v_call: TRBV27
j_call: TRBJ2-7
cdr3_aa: CASRTLDQAYEQYF
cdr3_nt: TGTGCCAGCAGGACCCTAGACCAGGCCTACGAGCAGTACTTC

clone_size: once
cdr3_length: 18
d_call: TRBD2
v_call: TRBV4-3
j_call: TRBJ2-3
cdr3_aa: CASSQEAFSSGPTDTQYF
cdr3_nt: TGCGCCAGCAGCCAGGAAGCCTTTTCTAGCGGTCCCACAGATACGCAGTATTTT

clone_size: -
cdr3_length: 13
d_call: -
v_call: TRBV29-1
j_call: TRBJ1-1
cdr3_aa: CSVEDGMRTEAFF
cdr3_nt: TGCAGCGTTGAGGACGGGATGAGGACTGAAGCTTTCTTT